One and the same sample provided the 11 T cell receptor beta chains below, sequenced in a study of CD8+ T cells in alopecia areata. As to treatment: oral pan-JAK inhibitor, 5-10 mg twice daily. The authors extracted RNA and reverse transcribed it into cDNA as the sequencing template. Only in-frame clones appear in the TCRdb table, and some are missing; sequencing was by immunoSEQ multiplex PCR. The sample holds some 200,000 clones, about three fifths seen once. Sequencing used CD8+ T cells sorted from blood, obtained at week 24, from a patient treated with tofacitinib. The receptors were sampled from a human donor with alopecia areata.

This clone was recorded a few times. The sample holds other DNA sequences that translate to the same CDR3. The chain's CDR3 is CASSGEQETQYF. CDR3 DNA sequence: TGTGCCAGCAGTGGGGAGCAAGAGACCCAGTACTTC. The rearrangement uses TRBV2 and TRBJ2-5, with TRBD2 as a possible D gene (5 bases). From germline, CDR1 is SNHLY and CDR2 FYNNEI. V lost 4 bases to trimming and J lost 2 bases, with 5 bases between them. The CDR3 is made up of 12 amino acids.

CDR3 sequence reads: CSATRDTQYF. The CDR3 bases are TGCAGCGCCACCCGGGATACGCAGTATTTT. The chain links TRBV29-1 to TRBJ2-3; D is unclear. The CDR3 runs 10 residues. Germline V CDR1 and CDR2: SQVTM, ANQGSEA. V dropped 7 bases and J dropped 6 bases, with 8 bases sitting between them.

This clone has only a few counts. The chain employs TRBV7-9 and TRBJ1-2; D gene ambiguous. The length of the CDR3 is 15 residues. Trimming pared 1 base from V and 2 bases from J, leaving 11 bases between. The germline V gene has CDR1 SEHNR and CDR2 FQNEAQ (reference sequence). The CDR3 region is CASSLGGGINYGYTF. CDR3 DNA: TGTGCCAGCAGCTTAGGGGGAGGAATAAACTATGGCTACACCTTC.

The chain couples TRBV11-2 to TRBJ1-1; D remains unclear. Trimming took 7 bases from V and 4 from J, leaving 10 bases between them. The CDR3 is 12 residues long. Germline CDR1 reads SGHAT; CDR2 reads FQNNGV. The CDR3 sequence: CASNWGGTEAFF. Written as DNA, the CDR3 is TGTGCCAGCAACTGGGGAGGCACTGAAGCTTTCTTT.

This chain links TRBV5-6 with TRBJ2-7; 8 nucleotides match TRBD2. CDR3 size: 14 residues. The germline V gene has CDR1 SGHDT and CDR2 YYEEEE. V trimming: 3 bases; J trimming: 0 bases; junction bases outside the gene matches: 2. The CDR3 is CASSSGGSSYEQYF. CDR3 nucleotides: TGTGCCAGCAGCTCGGGGGGGAGCTCCTACGAGCAGTACTTC.

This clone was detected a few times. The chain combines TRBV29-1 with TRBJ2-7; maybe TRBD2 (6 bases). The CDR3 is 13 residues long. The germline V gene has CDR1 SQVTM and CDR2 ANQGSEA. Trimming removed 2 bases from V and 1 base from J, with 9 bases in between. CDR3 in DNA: TGCAGCGTTGAAACGGAGGGTTCCTACGAGCAGTACTTC. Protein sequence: CSVETEGSYEQYF.

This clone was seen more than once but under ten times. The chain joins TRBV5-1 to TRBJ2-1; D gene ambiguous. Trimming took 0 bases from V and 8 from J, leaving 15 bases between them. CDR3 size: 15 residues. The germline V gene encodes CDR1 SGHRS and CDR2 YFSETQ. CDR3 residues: CASSLGLSSGYEQFF. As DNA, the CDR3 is TGCGCCAGCAGCTTGGGACTCTCCTCGGGTTATGAGCAGTTCTTC.

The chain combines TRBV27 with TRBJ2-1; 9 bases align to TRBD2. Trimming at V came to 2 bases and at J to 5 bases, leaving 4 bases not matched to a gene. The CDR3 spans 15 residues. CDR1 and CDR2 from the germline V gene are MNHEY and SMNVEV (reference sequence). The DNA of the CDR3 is TGTGCCAGCAGTTTACTAGCGGGGCTAAACAATGAGCAGTTCTTC. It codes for CASSLLAGLNNEQFF.

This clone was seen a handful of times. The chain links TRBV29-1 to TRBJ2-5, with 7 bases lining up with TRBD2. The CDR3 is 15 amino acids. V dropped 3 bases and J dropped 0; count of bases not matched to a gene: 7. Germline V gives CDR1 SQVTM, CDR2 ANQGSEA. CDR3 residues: CSVDSGGRHQETQYF. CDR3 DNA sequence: TGCAGCGTTGATTCGGGAGGACGCCACCAAGAGACCCAGTACTTC.

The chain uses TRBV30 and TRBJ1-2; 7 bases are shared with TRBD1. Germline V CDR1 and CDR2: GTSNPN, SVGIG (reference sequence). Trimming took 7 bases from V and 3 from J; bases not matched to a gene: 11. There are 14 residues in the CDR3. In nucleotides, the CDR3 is TGTGCCTCCTTCTTAGGGGGCGGTCACTATGGCTACACCTTC. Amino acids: CASFLGGGHYGYTF.

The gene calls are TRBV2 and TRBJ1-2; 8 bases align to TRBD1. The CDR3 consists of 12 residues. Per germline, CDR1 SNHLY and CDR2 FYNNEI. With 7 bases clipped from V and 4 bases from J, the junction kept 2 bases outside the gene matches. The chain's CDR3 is CASMDRVYGYTF. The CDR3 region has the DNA TGTGCCAGCATGGACAGGGTCTATGGCTACACCTTC.